The 9 T cell receptor beta chains reported below all come from one sample, sequenced in a study of shared clonotypes between healthy human individuals (dated by TCRdb to the early 2020s). Library construction relied on the immunoSEQ multiplex PCR assay. TCRdb mirrors the immuneACCESS table, restricted to in-frame sequences. Some clones are absent from its copies; in checked studies, under half trace to an unresolved V gene, and the reason for the others is unknown. The sample has hundreds of thousands of clones on record, around 79% of them singletons. In total, the top ten clones hold approximately 13% of the sample. Specimen: PBMCs. The receptors here all came from a woman aged 35 to 49 in good health. Some clones in this sample may be carry-over from other donors' samples.

This clone was seen a handful of times. CDR3 nucleotides: TGTGCCAGCAGTTTTCTCGAGACCACCGGGGAGCTGTTTTTT. This sequence encodes CASSFLETTGELFF. This chain connects TRBV27 to TRBJ2-2; unclear D gene. This CDR3 contains 14 residues. V lost 3 bases and J lost 4, with 9 bases in between. Germline loops: CDR1 MNHEY, CDR2 SMNVEV (reference sequence).

A few counts support this clone. V usage is TRBV18 and J usage is TRBJ1-1; 10 bases are a match to TRBD1. The V gene's germline CDR1 is KGHSH and CDR2 LQKENI. With V trimmed by 0 bases and J by 3 bases, 7 bases remained unmatched. The CDR3 sequence is 17 residues long. CDR3 residues: CASSPPGQGFWDTEAFF. The CDR3 DNA is TGTGCCAGCTCACCACCGGGACAGGGGTTTTGGGACACTGAAGCTTTCTTT.

In regard to this clone: The same CDR3 is also encoded by other DNA sequences in this sample. This chain joins TRBV4-2 and TRBJ2-5, with 7 bases fitting TRBD2. V lost 0 bases to trimming and J lost 5 bases; unmatched junction nucleotides: 12. Germline V CDR1 and CDR2: LGHNA, YNFKEQ. The CDR3 totals 17 residues. The DNA for the CDR3 is TGTGCCAGCAGCCAAGACCTTCGGCTAGCGGATCAGGAGACCCAGTACTTC. It encodes CASSQDLRLADQETQYF.

The chain employs TRBV7-9 and TRBJ2-6; D uncertain. Germline values: CDR1 SEHNR, CDR2 FQNEAQ (reference sequence). Trimming shortened V by 2 bases and J by 0 bases, and 8 bases separated the two germline ends. The CDR3 has 16 amino acids. The CDR3 sequence is CASSLFHGSGANVLTF. In DNA, the CDR3 is TGTGCCAGCAGCTTATTCCACGGCTCTGGGGCCAACGTCCTGACTTTC.

The chain has TRBV7-8 and TRBJ2-7; TRBD1 matches 9 bases. In germline, CDR1 is SGHVS, CDR2 FQNEAQ. The CDR3 length is 15 residues. Trimming cost V 5 bases and J 6 bases; bases outside gene matches: 11. CDR3 sequence (DNA): TGTGCCAGCAGCCCACACCGGGACAGGGTTCCCGAGCAGTACTTC. Amino acid sequence: CASSPHRDRVPEQYF.

The rearrangement links TRBV25-1 to TRBJ2-3; 11 nucleotides line up with TRBD2. J lost 5 bases, V lost 5 bases, and 6 bases had no gene match. This CDR3 has 15 residues. CDR1 and CDR2 from the germline V gene are MGHDK and SYGVNS. The CDR3 DNA follows: TGTGCCAGCAGTTTTTTACTAGCGGGAGAAGATACGCAGTATTTT. Translating gives CASSFLLAGEDTQYF.

The chain employs TRBV28 and TRBJ2-7; possible D gene TRBD2, 10 bases. CDR3 size: 17 residues. Germline loops: CDR1 MDHEN, CDR2 SYDVKM. The V and J ends lost 7 bases and 7 bases respectively, with 29 bases between them. The DNA of the CDR3 is TGTGCCAGCACCCGGACAGGGGCAGCGGGAGGGCCCGGGGAGCAGTACTTC. Translation gives CASTRTGAAGGPGEQYF.

A remark on this clone: Additional DNA sequences in this sample encode the identical CDR3. The chain has TRBV5-1 and TRBJ2-7, with TRBD1 as a possible D gene (6 bases). Germline values: CDR1 SGHRS, CDR2 YFSETQ. There are 14 residues in the CDR3. The V and J ends lost 5 bases and 2 bases respectively, with 14 bases between them. CDR3 region: CASSGLQGTYEQYF. Here the CDR3 DNA reads TGCGCCAGCAGTGGCCTACAGGGAACCTACGAGCAGTACTTC.

This sequence joins TRBV5-5 and TRBJ2-3; tentative D call: TRBD2 (6 bases). The CDR3 totals 15 residues. The germline gives CDR1 SGHKS, CDR2 YYEKEE (reference sequence). V was pared by 3 bases and J by 4 bases, with 15 bases between. The DNA for the CDR3 is TGTGCCAGCAGCTCGAGGGCGGGGAGCGCAGATACGCAGTATTTT. It codes for CASSSRAGSADTQYF.